This T cell receptor beta chain was captured in a study of OX40 agonist ivuxolimab in advanced cancers. Overall study: Of the participants, about 40% had some prior anti-PD-1, anti-PD-L1 or anti-CTLA-4 therapy, which was allowed.

This CDR3 is 15 amino acids long. Germline trimming cut 2 bases from V and 5 bases from J; bases unmatched to any gene: 6. Germline V gene lookup returns CDR1 SGHRS and CDR2 YFSETQ. Overall study findings and caveats: The study observed clonal expansion of CD4+ and CD8+ blood T cells by week 6 at 0.1 to 3.0 mg/kg.

Of note for this clone: The antigen is undetermined.

A history of autoimmune disease or systemic immunosuppression excluded patients. The method was immunoSEQ multiplex PCR; TCRdb's version includes in-frame clones alone and lacks a portion of them. The repertoire includes over 65,000 clones, 70% to 90% of them detected once, and just under 2% sits in the top ten. The chain couples TRBV5-1 to TRBJ2-1, with 8 bases aligning to TRBD2. The origin of this receptor is an adult with an advanced solid tumor such as melanoma, head and neck, liver or kidney cancer. The specimen was CD4+ or CD8+ T cells sorted from blood, collected in a trial of the OX40 agonist ivuxolimab. CDR3 loop: CASSFPTSANNEQFF. In DNA, the CDR3 is TGCGCCAGCAGCTTTCCGACTAGCGCCAACAATGAGCAGTTCTTC.